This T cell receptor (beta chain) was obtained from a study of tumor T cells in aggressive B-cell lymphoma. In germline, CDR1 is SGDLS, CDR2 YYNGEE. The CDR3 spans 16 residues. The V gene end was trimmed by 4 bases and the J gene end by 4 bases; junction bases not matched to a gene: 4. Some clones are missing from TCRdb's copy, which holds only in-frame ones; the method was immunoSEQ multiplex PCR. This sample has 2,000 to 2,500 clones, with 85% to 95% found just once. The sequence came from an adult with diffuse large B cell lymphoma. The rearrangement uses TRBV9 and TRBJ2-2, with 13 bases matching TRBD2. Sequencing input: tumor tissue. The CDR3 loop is CASSLRTSGSTGELFF. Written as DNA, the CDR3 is TGTGCCAGCAGCCTCAGGACTAGCGGGAGCACCGGGGAGCTGTTTTTT.